The 22 T cell receptor beta chains in this list originate from one sample, sequenced in a study of siplizumab effects on memory and regulatory T cells (dated by TCRdb to the late 2010s). The library was built by means of the immunoSEQ multiplex PCR assay. The table comes from immuneACCESS by way of TCRdb, which keeps in-frame sequences with V and J called. Part of the clones is missing from these tables; in studies checked, under half for an unresolved V gene and the rest for unknown reasons. The sample profile shows over 85,000 clones; roughly 94% of them were found once. Around 0.3% of the sample is taken by the ten largest. Sequenced: non-Treg CD4+ T cells sorted from blood. The cell subset or site label for this specimen denotes: FACS-sorted unstimulated CD4+ non-regulatory T cells. These receptors were obtained from a human donor in good health.

The chain is built from TRBV15 and TRBJ2-7; 14 bases are a match to TRBD2. V shed 5 bases and J 1 base; nucleotides not matched to a gene: 1. This CDR3 comprises 15 residues. CDR1 LNHNV and CDR2 YYDKDF come from the germline V gene (reference sequence). CDR3 in amino acids: CATSRLAGGSYEQYF. The CDR3 nucleotides read TGTGCCACCAGCCGACTAGCGGGAGGGTCCTACGAGCAGTACTTC.

This clone showed up just once. V gene TRBV7-8 combines with J gene TRBJ2-6; D unresolved. Germline V gives CDR1 SGHVS, CDR2 FQNEAQ. The CDR3 runs 13 residues. Trimming pared 5 bases from V and 4 bases from J, leaving 6 bases between. CDR3 sequence reads: CASSIAGANVLTF. The CDR3 DNA sequence: TGTGCCAGCAGCATCGCCGGGGCCAACGTCCTGACTTTC.

The chain employs TRBV19 and TRBJ1-1; 9 bases match TRBD1. Trimming cost V 3 bases and J 5 bases; bases outside gene matches: 7. This CDR3 region has 15 residues. The germline V gene encodes CDR1 LNHDA and CDR2 SQIVND (reference sequence). Here the CDR3 reads CASSILWTGETEAFF. The CDR3 DNA is TGTGCCAGTAGTATTTTATGGACAGGGGAAACTGAAGCTTTCTTT. Full variable domain (outside the CDR3, taken from reference TRBV19 and TRBJ1-1): DGGITQSPKYLFRKEGQNVTLSCEQNLNHDAMYWYRQDPGQGLRLIYYSQIVNDFQKGDIAEGYSVSREKKESFPLTVTSAQKNPTAFYLCASSILWTGETEAFFGQGTRLTVV.

This chain links TRBV5-1 with TRBJ1-1; 8 bases match TRBD1. Trimming cost V 3 bases and J 0 bases; bases outside gene matches: 7. This CDR3 spans 16 amino acids. CDR1 SGHRS and CDR2 YFSETQ come from the germline V gene. This CDR3 is CASSSGTGFMNTEAFF. The CDR3 nucleotides are TGCGCCAGCAGCTCCGGGACAGGATTCATGAACACTGAAGCTTTCTTT.

This chain connects TRBV11-1 to TRBJ2-5, with TRBD1 identical over 8 bases. V was clipped by 1 base and J by 5 bases; unmatched bases: 6. Germline V gene data show CDR1 as SGHAT and CDR2 as FQDESV (reference sequence). The CDR3 is 15 residues long. The CDR3 region is CASSLGTGSGETQYF. The CDR3 DNA follows: TGTGCCAGCAGCTTAGGGACAGGGTCAGGGGAGACCCAGTACTTC.

The chain has TRBV30 and TRBJ1-5, with a tentative D call TRBD1 (5 bases). V was trimmed by 6 bases and J by 6 bases, leaving 15 bases between them. CDR3 length equals 13 residues. The germline V gene encodes CDR1 GTSNPN and CDR2 SVGIG (reference sequence). The chain's CDR3 is CACSQGGGQPQHF. As DNA, the CDR3 is TGTGCCTGTTCCCAGGGCGGCGGTCAGCCCCAGCATTTT.

The chain employs TRBV27 and TRBJ2-1; 7 positions agree with TRBD2. CDR3 length equals 13 residues. CDR1 is MNHEY and CDR2 is SMNVEV in the germline V gene (reference sequence). The J segment lost 0 bases and the V segment lost 7 bases, leaving 0 bases of the junction unmatched. The CDR3 DNA reads TGTGCCAGCACTAGCGGCTCCTACAATGAGCAGTTCTTC. Its protein product is CASTSGSYNEQFF.

This clone has a single count. The chain has TRBV11-2 and TRBJ2-3; 8 bases align to TRBD2. V gave up 4 bases and J gave up 3 bases; unmatched junction bases: 9. Germline V lookup: CDR1 SGHAT, CDR2 FQNNGV. The CDR3 extends over 16 amino acids. CDR3 sequence (DNA): TGTGCCAGCAGCTGGGGACTCGGGGGGGAAACAGATACGCAGTATTTT. As protein: CASSWGLGGETDTQYF. The full variable domain, in which reference TRBV11-2 and TRBJ2-3 provide the parts outside the CDR3, is EAGVAQSPRYKIIEKRQSVAFWCNPISGHATLYWYQQILGQGPKLLIQFQNNGVVDDSQLPKDRFSAERLKGVDSTLKIQPAKLEDSAVYLCASSWGLGGETDTQYFGPGTRLTVL.

This clone appeared once. V and J are TRBV21-1 and TRBJ1-4; the D call TRBD1 from the table was never checked on the DNA. TRBV21-1 is labeled a pseudogene. CDR3 size: 14 residues. The DNA of the CDR3 is TGTGCCAGCAGGGGTCGGGACAGGGGGCCAAAACTGTTTTTT. As protein: CASRGRDRGPKLFF.

CDR3 loop: CASSQSGSAKNIQYF. DNA of the CDR3: TGTGCCAGCAGTCAAAGCGGATCAGCCAAAAACATTCAGTACTTC. The genes are TRBV6-4 and TRBJ2-4; maybe TRBD2 (5 bases). The CDR3 has 15 residues. Germline lookup yields CDR1 MRHNA and CDR2 SNTAGT. V lost 5 bases and J lost 0, with 11 bases in between.

The V and J genes are TRBV5-1 and TRBJ2-1; TRBD2 agrees at 16 bases. The CDR3 runs 17 residues. CDR1 is SGHRS, CDR2 YFSETQ, per germline. J lost 8 bases, V lost 4 bases, and 9 bases had no gene match. The CDR3 reads CASSAGTSGGAVDEQFF. CDR3 DNA: TGCGCCAGCAGCGCCGGGACTAGCGGGGGGGCCGTCGATGAGCAGTTCTTC. The full variable domain, its missing parts supplied by reference TRBV5-1 and TRBJ2-1, is KAGVTQTPRYLIKTRGQQVTLSCSPISGHRSVSWYQQTPGQGLQFLFEYFSETQRNKGNFPGRFSGRQFSNSRSEMNVSTLELGDSALYLCASSAGTSGGAVDEQFFGPGTRLTVL.

The chain employs TRBV6-5 and TRBJ1-2; TRBD1 is a possible D gene (5 bases). The CDR3 has 15 residues. Trimming removed 1 base from V and 2 bases from J, with 11 bases in between. The germline gives CDR1 MNHEY, CDR2 SVGAGI. The CDR3 DNA is TGTGCCAGCAGTTACTACAGGAGATCGAACTATGGCTACACCTTC. Its translation: CASSYYRRSNYGYTF.

The genes are TRBV5-1 and TRBJ2-5; D is possibly TRBD1 (6 bases). Germline loops: CDR1 SGHRS, CDR2 YFSETQ. Deletions cut 0 bases from V and 5 bases from J, with 8 bases between. The CDR3 extends over 13 amino acids. This CDR3 is CASSLDRVETQYF. The CDR3 region has the DNA TGCGCCAGCAGCTTGGACAGGGTCGAGACCCAGTACTTC. Together with reference TRBV5-1 and TRBJ2-5, the CDR3 gives the full variable domain: KAGVTQTPRYLIKTRGQQVTLSCSPISGHRSVSWYQQTPGQGLQFLFEYFSETQRNKGNFPGRFSGRQFSNSRSEMNVSTLELGDSALYLCASSLDRVETQYFGPGTRLLVL.

The chain has TRBV29-1 and TRBJ2-2, with a tentative D call TRBD1 (6 bases). The CDR3 runs 13 residues. Germline V CDR1 and CDR2: SQVTM, ANQGSEA. V gave up 2 bases and J gave up 5 bases, with 9 bases separating them. The CDR3 protein is CSVERGSTGELFF. CDR3 bases: TGCAGCGTTGAAAGGGGGTCTACCGGGGAGCTGTTTTTT.

The V call is TRBV14, the J call TRBJ2-7; 9 bases fit TRBD2. Per the germline V gene, CDR1 is SGHDN and CDR2 is FVKESK. This CDR3 has 17 amino acids. J was trimmed by 6 bases and V by 4 bases; bases with no gene match: 16. CDR3: CASSPRSNSGSLVEQYF. The CDR3 DNA sequence: TGTGCCAGCAGCCCCCGTTCTAATAGCGGGAGTCTAGTCGAGCAGTACTTC.

This chain connects TRBV7-9 to TRBJ1-4, with D possibly TRBD1 on 6 matching bases. The CDR3 loop spans 17 amino acids. The V end lost 2 bases, the J end lost 3 bases, and 16 bases lay between the germline ends. CDR1 is SEHNR, CDR2 FQNEAQ, per germline (reference sequence). DNA of the CDR3: TGTGCCAGCAGCTTAATGGGGGCCGGAGGCGCTAATGAAAAACTGTTTTTT. Its translation: CASSLMGAGGANEKLFF.

The chain uses TRBV6-4 and TRBJ1-1, with D unclear. The germline CDR1 and CDR2 sequences are MRHNA and SNTAGT. The V end was cut by 4 bases, the J end by 1 base, with 7 bases between. This CDR3 is built from 13 residues. The CDR3 here is CASSAQSNTEAFF. In nucleotides, the CDR3 is TGTGCCAGCAGTGCGCAGTCGAACACTGAAGCTTTCTTT.

The gene calls are TRBV18 and TRBJ2-2; 7 bases agree with TRBD2. The CDR3 has 14 amino acids. CDR1 and CDR2 from the germline V gene are KGHSH and LQKENI. After removal of 4 bases from V and 4 bases from J, the junction contained 3 bases not matched to a gene. The CDR3: CASSLRESTGELFF. CDR3 DNA sequence: TGTGCCAGCTCACTGCGGGAGAGCACCGGGGAGCTGTTTTTT.

This clone came up once. The V gene is TRBV7-8, the J gene TRBJ2-1; 12 bases agree with TRBD2. Germline loops: CDR1 SGHVS, CDR2 FQNEAQ. Trimming took 1 base from V and 5 from J; bases not matched to a gene: 3. The length of the CDR3 is 16 residues. CDR3 residues: CASSLVLAGGDNEQFF. The CDR3, as DNA: TGTGCCAGCAGCTTAGTACTAGCGGGGGGCGACAATGAGCAGTTCTTC.

This chain links TRBV5-1 with TRBJ2-1, with D perhaps assigned TRBD1 or TRBD2 (5 bases each). V was cut by 6 bases and J by 3 bases, with 13 bases left in between. Germline CDR1 is SGHRS and CDR2 is YFSETQ. This CDR3 spans 14 amino acids. CDR3 sequence reads: CASTGTSIYNEQFF. In DNA, the CDR3 is TGCGCCAGCACAGGGACCTCCATCTACAATGAGCAGTTCTTC.

V is TRBV9 and J is TRBJ1-4, with D unclear. Germline assignment: CDR1 SGDLS and CDR2 YYNGEE. Trimming stripped 3 bases from V and 7 bases from J, with 16 bases between. The CDR3 is 15 amino acids. For the CDR3, the DNA is TGTGCCAGCAGCGCCACAGCGGTTGGGAGTGAAAAACTGTTTTTT. Its protein is CASSATAVGSEKLFF.

The chain uses TRBV19 and TRBJ1-2, with D perhaps TRBD1 (6 bases). CDR1 is LNHDA and CDR2 is SQIVND in the germline V gene (reference sequence). This CDR3 has 16 residues. V lost 5 bases, J lost 5 bases, and 21 bases lay in between. The CDR3 DNA sequence: TGTGCCAGTAGTTTTTTGGGGACGGACAGCCCATATGGCTACACCTTC. This encodes CASSFLGTDSPYGYTF.